These T cell receptor beta chains were read from a single sample in a study of cytomegalovirus exposure and HLA in healthy donors. The assay was immunoSEQ multiplex PCR, and TCRdb's table has in-frame clones only and misses some. The table has about 69,000 clones, less than 75% seen once. What was sequenced was PBMCs. These receptor sequences come from a woman in her 30s in good health and CMV-seronegative. Both conserved end residues are part of each CDR3. A D gene is named only where the DNA matches it firmly. Expanded clones get a size class; other rows say once, few or many, or leave the size out.

clone_size	v_call	j_call	d_call	cdr3_nt	cdr3_aa
few	TRBV5-8	TRBJ2-7	TRBD1	TGTGCCAGCAGCTTGGACAGGGGAACGGGCGAGCAGTACTTC	CASSLDRGTGEQYF
-	TRBV5-1	TRBJ1-2	TRBD1	TGCGCCAGCAGCCCGGGACAGGGGGTGCTCGGTGGCTACACCTTC	CASSPGQGVLGGYTF
-	TRBV4-1	TRBJ2-1	TRBD2	TGCGCCAGCAGCCAAGATGGGCTAGCGGTGTACAATGAGCAGTTCTTC	CASSQDGLAVYNEQFF
-	TRBV7-9	TRBJ1-5	-	TGTGCCAGCAGCTTTCTAGAGTTGCCCCAGCATTTT	CASSFLELPQHF
-	TRBV29-1	TRBJ1-1	TRBD1	TGCAGCGTTGGGGACAGGGGGCAAGCTTTCTTT	CSVGDRGQAFF
-	TRBV16	TRBJ1-5	TRBD1	TGTGCCAGCAACTCTCGGGACAGGGGGCTGCAGCCCCAGCATTTT	CASNSRDRGLQPQHF
few	TRBV19	TRBJ1-6	-	TGTGCCAGTAGTATGGGGAATAGGGGGAATTCACCCCTCCACTTT	CASSMGNRGNSPLHF
-	TRBV2	TRBJ1-2	-	TGTGCCAGCAGTGACAGGGAAAGGTATGGCTACACCTTC	CASSDRERYGYTF
-	TRBV11-3	TRBJ2-2	-	TGTGCCAGCAGCTTGAGGGGGGGCACCGGGGAGCTGTTTTTT	CASSLRGGTGELFF
few	TRBV29-1	TRBJ1-3	-	TGCAGCGTTACGCGAAGGGAGGGGGCCATATATTTT	CSVTRREGAIYF
-	TRBV19	TRBJ2-5	TRBD1	TGTGCCAGTAGTACCCAATGGACAGGGTTGGGAGAGACCCAGTACTTC	CASSTQWTGLGETQYF
-	TRBV10-3	TRBJ1-3	-	TGTGCCATCAGTGATTACTGGAGCTCTGGAAACACCATATATTTT	CAISDYWSSGNTIYF
-	TRBV25-1	TRBJ2-7	-	TGTGCCAGCAGTGACGGGGGGCTATCGTGGGACGAGCAGTACTTC	CASSDGGLSWDEQYF
once	TRBV6-1	TRBJ2-1	-	TGTGCCGGCGGAACAGGGAGCAATGAACAGTTCTTC	CAGGTGSNEQFF
-	TRBV19	TRBJ2-7	-	TGTGCCAGTAGTATAAGACCAGGCTACGAGCAGTACTTC	CASSIRPGYEQYF